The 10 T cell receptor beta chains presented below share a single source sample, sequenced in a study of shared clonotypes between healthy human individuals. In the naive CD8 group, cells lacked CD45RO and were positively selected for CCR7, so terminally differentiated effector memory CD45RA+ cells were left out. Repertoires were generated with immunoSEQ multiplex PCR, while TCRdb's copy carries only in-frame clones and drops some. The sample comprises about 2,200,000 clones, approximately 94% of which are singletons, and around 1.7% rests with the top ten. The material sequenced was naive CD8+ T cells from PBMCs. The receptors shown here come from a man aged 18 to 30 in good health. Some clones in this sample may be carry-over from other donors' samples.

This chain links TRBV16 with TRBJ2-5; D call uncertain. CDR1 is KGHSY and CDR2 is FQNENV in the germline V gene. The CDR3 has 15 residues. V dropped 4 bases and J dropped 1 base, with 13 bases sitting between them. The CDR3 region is CASSRRTGAQETQYF. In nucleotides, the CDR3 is TGTGCCAGCAGCCGCCGAACGGGCGCCCAAGAGACCCAGTACTTC. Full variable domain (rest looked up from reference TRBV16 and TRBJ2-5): GEEVAQTPKHLVRGEGQKAKLYCAPIKGHSYVFWYQQVLKNEFKFLISFQNENVFDETGMPKERFSAKCLPNSPCSLEIQATKLEDSAVYFCASSRRTGAQETQYFGPGTRLLVL.

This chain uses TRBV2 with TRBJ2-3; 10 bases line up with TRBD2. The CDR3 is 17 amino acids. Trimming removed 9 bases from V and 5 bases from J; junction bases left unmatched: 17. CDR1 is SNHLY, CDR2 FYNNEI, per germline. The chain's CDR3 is CASPPTGLAEEKDTQYF. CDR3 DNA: TGTGCCAGTCCGCCTACTGGACTAGCGGAGGAGAAAGATACGCAGTATTTT.

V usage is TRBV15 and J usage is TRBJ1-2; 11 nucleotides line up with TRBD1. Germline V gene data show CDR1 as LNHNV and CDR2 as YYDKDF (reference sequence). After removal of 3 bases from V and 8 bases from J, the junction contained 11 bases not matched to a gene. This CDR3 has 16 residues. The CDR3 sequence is CATSRDRGRLSGGYTF. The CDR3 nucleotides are TGTGCCACCAGCAGGGACAGGGGGCGACTATCTGGGGGCTACACCTTC.

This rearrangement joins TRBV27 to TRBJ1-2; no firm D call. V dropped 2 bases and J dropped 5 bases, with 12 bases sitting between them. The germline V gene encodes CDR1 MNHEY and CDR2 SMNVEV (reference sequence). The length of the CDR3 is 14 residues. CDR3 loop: CASSLDPWQYGYTF. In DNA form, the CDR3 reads TGTGCCAGCAGTTTAGACCCGTGGCAGTATGGCTACACCTTC.

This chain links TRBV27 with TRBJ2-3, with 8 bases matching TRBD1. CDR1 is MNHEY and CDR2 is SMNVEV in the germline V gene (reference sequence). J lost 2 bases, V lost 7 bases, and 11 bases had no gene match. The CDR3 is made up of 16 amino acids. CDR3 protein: CASTGSGQASTDTQYF. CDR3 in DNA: TGTGCCAGCACCGGGTCGGGACAGGCCTCCACAGATACGCAGTATTTT.

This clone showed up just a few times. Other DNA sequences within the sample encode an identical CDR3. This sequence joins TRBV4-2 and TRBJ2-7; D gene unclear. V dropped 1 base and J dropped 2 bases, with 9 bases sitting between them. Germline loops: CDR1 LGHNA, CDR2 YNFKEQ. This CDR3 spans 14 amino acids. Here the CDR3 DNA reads TGTGCCAGCAGCCAAGTTGGATCGACCTACGAGCAGTACTTC. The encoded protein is CASSQVGSTYEQYF.

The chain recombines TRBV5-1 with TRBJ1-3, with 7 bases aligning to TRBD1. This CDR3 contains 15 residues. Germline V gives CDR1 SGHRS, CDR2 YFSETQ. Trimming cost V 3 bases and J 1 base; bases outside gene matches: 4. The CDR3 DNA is TGCGCCAGCAGCTCGGGACAGCCATCTGGAAACACCATATATTTT. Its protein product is CASSSGQPSGNTIYF.

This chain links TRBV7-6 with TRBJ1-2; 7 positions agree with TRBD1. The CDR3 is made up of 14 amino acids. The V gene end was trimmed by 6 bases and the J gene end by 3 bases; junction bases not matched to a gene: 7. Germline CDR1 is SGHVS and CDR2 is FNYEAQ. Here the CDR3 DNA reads TGTGCCAGCAGGTCCCCCGGGACAGACTATGGCTACACCTTC. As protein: CASRSPGTDYGYTF.

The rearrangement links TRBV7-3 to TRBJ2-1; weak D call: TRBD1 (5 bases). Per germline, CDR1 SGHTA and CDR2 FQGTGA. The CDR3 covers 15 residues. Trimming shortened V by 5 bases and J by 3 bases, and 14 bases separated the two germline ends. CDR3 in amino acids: CASSPRQGIYNEQFF. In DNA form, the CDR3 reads TGTGCCAGCAGCCCCAGGCAGGGCATCTACAATGAGCAGTTCTTC.

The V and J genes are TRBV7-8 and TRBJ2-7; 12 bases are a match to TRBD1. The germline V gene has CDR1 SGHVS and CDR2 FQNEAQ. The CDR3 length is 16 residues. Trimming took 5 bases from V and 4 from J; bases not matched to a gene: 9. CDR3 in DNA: TGTGCCAGCAGCCAGACCGGGACAGGGGGCGCGTACGAGCAGTACTTC. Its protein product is CASSQTGTGGAYEQYF.